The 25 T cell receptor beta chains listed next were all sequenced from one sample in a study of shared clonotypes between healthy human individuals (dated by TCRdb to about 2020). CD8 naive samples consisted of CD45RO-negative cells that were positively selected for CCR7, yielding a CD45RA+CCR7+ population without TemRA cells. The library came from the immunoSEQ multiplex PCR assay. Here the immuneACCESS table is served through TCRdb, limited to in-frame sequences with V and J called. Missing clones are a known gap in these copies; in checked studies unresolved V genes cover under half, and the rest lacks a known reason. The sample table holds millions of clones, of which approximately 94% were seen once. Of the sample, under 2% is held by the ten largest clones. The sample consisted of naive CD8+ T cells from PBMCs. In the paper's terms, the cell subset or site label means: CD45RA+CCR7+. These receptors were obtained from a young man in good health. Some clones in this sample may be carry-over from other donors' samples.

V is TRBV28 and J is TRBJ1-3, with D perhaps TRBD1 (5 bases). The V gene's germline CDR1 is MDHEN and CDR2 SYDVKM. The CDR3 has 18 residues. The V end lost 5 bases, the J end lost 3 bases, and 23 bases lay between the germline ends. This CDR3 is CASSTAGTTGPFGNTIYF. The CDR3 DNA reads TGTGCCAGCAGTACCGCCGGGACGACCGGACCCTTTGGAAACACCATATATTTT.

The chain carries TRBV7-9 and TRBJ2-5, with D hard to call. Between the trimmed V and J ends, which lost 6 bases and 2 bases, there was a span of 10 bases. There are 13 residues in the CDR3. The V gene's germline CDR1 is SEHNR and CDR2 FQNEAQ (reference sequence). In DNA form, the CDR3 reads TGTGCCAGCAGGGCGGCTGTTCAAGAGACCCAGTACTTC. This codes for CASRAAVQETQYF.

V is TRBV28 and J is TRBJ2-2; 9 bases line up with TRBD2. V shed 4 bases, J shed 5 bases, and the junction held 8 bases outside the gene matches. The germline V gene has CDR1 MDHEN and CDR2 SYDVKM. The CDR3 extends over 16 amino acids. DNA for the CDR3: TGTGCCAGCAGTTCCTCCCTAGCGGGACTAACCGGGGAGCTGTTTTTT. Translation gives CASSSSLAGLTGELFF.

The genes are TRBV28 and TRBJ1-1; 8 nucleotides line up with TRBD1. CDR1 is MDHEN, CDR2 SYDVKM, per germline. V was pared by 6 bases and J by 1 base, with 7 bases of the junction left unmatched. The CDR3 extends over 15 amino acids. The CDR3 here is CASSHRGIGNTEAFF. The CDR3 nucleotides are TGTGCCAGCAGCCACAGGGGGATCGGGAACACTGAAGCTTTCTTT.

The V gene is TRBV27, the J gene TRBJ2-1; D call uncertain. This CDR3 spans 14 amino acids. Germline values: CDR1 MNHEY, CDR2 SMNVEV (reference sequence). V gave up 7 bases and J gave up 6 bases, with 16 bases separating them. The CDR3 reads CASKLLLGVNEQFF. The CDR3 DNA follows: TGTGCCAGCAAACTCCTGCTTGGCGTCAATGAGCAGTTCTTC.

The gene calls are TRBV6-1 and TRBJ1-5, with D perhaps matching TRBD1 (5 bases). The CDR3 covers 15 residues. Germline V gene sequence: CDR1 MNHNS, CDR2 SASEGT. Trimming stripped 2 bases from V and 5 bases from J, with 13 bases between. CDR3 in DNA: TGTGCCAGCAGTGAAACCCAGGGTCGGGATCAGCCCCAGCATTTT. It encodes CASSETQGRDQPQHF.

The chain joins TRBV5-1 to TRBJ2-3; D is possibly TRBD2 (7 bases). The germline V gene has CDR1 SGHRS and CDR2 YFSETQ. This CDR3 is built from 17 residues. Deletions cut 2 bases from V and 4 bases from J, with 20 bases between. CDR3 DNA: TGCGCCAGCAGCTTCCTCACAGGGAGGGAGAGCGCAGATACGCAGTATTTT. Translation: CASSFLTGRESADTQYF.

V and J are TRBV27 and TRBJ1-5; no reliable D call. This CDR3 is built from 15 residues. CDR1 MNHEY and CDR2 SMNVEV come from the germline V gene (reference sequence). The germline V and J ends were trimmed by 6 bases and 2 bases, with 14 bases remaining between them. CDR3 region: CASRSAASGNQPQHF. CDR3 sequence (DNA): TGTGCCAGCAGGTCCGCAGCTTCAGGCAATCAGCCCCAGCATTTT.

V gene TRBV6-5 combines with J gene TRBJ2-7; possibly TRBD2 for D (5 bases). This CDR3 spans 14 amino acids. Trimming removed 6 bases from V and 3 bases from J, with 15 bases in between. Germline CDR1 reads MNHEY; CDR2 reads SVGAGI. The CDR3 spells CASSPGLSGYEQYF. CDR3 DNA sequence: TGTGCCAGCAGCCCGGGTCTCAGCGGCTACGAGCAGTACTTC.

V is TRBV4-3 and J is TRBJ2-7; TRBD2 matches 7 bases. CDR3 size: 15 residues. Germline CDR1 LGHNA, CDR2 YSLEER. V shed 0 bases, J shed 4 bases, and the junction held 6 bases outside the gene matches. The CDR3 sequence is CASSQDLLAPYEQYF. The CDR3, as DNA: TGCGCCAGCAGCCAAGATCTACTAGCGCCGTACGAGCAGTACTTC.

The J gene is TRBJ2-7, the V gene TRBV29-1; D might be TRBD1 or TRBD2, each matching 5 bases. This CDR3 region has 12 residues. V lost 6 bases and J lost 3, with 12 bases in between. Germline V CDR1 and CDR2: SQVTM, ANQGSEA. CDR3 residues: CSVVRGVYEQYF. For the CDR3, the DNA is TGCAGCGTGGTACGAGGGGTCTACGAGCAGTACTTC.

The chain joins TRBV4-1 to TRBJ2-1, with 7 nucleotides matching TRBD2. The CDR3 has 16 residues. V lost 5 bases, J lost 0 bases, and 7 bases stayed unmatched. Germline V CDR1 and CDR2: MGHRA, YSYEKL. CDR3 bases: TGCGCCAGCAGCACCCATGGCGGGAGCTCCTACAATGAGCAGTTCTTC. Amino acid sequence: CASSTHGGSSYNEQFF.

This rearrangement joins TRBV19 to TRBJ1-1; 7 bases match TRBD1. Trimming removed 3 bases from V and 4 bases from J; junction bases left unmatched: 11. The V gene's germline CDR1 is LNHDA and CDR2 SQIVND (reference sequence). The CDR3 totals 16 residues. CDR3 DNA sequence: TGTGCCAGTAGTATGGGTGTCAGGGGGTTGTCCACTGAAGCTTTCTTT. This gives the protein CASSMGVRGLSTEAFF.

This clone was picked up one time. CDR3 amino acids: CASSRTGDSYEQYF. CDR3 nucleotide sequence: TGTGCCAGCAGCCGGACAGGGGATTCCTACGAGCAGTACTTC. The J gene is TRBJ2-7, the V gene TRBV5-4; 9 positions match TRBD1. After removal of 4 bases from V and 1 base from J, the junction contained 3 bases not matched to a gene. The CDR3 extends over 14 amino acids. Germline CDR1 SGHNT, CDR2 YYREEE (reference sequence).

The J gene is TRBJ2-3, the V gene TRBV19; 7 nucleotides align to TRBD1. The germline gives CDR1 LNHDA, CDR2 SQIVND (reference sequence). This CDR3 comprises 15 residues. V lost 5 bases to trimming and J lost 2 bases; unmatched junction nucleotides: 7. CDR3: CASSHRDSHTDTQYF. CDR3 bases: TGTGCCAGTAGTCACCGGGACAGTCACACAGATACGCAGTATTTT.

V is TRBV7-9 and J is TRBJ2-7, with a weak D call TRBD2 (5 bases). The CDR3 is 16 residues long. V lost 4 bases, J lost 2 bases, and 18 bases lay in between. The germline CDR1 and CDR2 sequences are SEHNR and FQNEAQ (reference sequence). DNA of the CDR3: TGTGCCAGCAGCTCGACAACCGCGGGTCTGGCCTACGAGCAGTACTTC. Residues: CASSSTTAGLAYEQYF. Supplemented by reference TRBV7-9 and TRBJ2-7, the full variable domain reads DTGVSQNPRHKITKRGQNVTFRCDPISEHNRLYWYRQTLGQGPEFLTYFQNEAQLEKSRLLSDRFSAERPKGSFSTLEIQRTEQGDSAMYLCASSSTTAGLAYEQYFGPGTRLTVT.

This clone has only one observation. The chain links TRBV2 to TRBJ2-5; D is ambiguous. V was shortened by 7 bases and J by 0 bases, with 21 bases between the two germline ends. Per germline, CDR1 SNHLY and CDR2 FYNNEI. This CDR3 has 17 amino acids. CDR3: CASTDTPRARDQETQYF. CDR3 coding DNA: TGTGCCAGCACCGATACACCCCGGGCCCGAGACCAAGAGACCCAGTACTTC.

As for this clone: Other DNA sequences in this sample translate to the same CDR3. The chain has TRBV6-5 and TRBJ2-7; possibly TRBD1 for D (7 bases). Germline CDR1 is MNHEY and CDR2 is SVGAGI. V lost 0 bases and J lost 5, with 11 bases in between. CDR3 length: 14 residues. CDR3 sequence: CASSYSGGGNEQYF. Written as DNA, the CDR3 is TGTGCCAGCAGTTACTCCGGAGGGGGCAACGAGCAGTACTTC.

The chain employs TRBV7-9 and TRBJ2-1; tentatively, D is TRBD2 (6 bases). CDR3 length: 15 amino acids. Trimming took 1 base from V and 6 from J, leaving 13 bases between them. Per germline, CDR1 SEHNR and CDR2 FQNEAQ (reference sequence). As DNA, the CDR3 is TGTGCCAGCAGCTTAGGGAGGGCGGCCACCAATGAGCAGTTCTTC. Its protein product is CASSLGRAATNEQFF.

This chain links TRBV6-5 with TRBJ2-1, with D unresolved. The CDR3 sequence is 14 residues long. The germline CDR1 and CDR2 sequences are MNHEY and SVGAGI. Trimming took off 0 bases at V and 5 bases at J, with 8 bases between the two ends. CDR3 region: CASSYSGVDNEQFF. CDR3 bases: TGTGCCAGCAGTTACTCCGGCGTGGACAATGAGCAGTTCTTC.

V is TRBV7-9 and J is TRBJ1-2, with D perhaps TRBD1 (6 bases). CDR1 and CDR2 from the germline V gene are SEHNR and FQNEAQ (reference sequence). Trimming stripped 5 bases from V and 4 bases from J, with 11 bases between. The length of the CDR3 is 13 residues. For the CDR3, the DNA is TGTGCCAGCAGCAAAAACAGGGCCTATGGCTACACCTTC. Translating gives CASSKNRAYGYTF.

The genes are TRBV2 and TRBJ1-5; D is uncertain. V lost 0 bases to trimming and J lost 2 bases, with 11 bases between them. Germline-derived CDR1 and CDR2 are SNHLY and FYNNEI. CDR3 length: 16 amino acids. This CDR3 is CASSEATVRGNQPQHF. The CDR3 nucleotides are TGTGCCAGCAGTGAAGCAACAGTCCGGGGCAATCAGCCCCAGCATTTT.

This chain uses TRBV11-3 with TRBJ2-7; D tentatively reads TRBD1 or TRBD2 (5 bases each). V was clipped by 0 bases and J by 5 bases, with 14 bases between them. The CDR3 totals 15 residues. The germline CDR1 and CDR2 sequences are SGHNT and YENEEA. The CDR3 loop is CASSLDTGPYHEQYF. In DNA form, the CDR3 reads TGTGCCAGCAGCTTAGATACGGGACCCTACCACGAGCAGTACTTC.

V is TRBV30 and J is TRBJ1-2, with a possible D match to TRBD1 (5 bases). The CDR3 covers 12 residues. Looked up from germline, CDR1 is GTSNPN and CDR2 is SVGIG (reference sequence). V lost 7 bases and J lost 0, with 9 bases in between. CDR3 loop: CASGLSNYGYTF. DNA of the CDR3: TGTGCCTCGGGACTTTCTAACTATGGCTACACCTTC.

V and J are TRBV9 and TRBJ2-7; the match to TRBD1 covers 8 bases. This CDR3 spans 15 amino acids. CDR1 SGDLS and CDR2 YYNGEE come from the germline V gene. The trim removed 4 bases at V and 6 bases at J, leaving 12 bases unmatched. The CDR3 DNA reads TGTGCCAGCAGCTCCGGGACAGGAATCAGGCCCGAGCAGTACTTC. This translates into CASSSGTGIRPEQYF.